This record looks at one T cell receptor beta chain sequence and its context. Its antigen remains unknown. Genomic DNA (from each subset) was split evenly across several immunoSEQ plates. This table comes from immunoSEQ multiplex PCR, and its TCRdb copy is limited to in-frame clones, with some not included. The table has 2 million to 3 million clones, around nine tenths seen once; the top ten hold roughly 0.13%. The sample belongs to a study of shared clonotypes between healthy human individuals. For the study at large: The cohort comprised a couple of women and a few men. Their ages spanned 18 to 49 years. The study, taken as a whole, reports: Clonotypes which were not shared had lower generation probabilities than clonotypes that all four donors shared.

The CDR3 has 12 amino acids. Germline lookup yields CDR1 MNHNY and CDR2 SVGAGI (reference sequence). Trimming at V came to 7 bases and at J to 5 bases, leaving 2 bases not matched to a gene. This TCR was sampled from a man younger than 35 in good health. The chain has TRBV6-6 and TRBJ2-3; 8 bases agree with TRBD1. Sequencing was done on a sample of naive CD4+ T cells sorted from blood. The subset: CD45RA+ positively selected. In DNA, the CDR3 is TGTGCCAGCATTGGACAGGGAGATACGCAGTATTTT. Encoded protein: CASIGQGDTQYF.